The present entry profiles one T cell receptor (beta chain) with its context. Many counts were recorded for this clonotype. No cognate antigen has been identified for it. One base away there is no much larger clone; base qualities are not given. Reads for this sample came from an Illumina NovaSeq 6000. cDNA libraries for TCRalpha and TCRbeta were prepared by 5'RACE using constant-segment primers, with sample barcodes and unique molecular identifiers added. Trizol reagent was used to extract RNA from every sample. Amplification of the libraries took two PCR steps, and the second step added a second sample barcode plus Illumina TruSeq adapters. Libraries were sequenced on an Illumina NovaSeq with 2 x 150 bp paired-end reads. The original pipeline was this. Reads were demultiplexed and collapsed into UMI-guided consensus sequences with migec v1.2.7. With mixcr v2.1.11, UMI consensuses were aligned to TRA and TRB V and J templates and assembled into clonotypes. Expanded or contracted clonotypes were those called significant by both edgeR and NoisET, with noise models trained on biological replicates. For edgeR calls, the cutoffs were a false discovery rate-adjusted p below 0.01 and a log2 fold-change threshold of 1. As an exploratory analysis of dynamics, max-normalized trajectories of the 1000 most abundant clonotypes were examined by PCA with hierarchical clustering. Separately sequenced CD4+ and CD8+ repertoires were used to assign a CD4 or CD8 phenotype to each responding clone. TCRdb reprocessing: public reads trimmed at Q25 with fastp, clones called with MiXCR, in-frame beta chains kept. Each record represents a unique CDR3 protein, reported with the most common genes and DNA among its rows. These V and J calls derive from TCRdb rather than the authors' analysis. The sample yields roughly 29,000 distinct CDR3 sequences; roughly 12% were counted once. Of the sample, roughly 15% is held by the ten largest clones.

The sample originates from a study of T-cell memory formation after mild COVID-19 (dated by TCRdb to about 2021). About the study as a whole: TCR sequence clusters from the two donors were largely donor specific. Longitudinal TCRalpha and TCRbeta repertoire sequencing tracked T-cell clones expanding and contracting after mild COVID-19 in a couple of donors. The cohort was made up of two young adult volunteers, one female and one male, who were previously healthy. The research as a whole found: The study included only two mild cases, and larger cohorts that include severe cases with pre-infection samples were judged to be necessary. The detection of some responding clones in pre-infection memory suggests that pre-existing cross-reactive memory T cells joined the SARS-CoV-2 response. Contracting CD4+ clones were located mainly in the CM and EM memory subsets, whereas CD8+ clones were found to be enriched in EMRA. Whether the second-wave clones peaking on day 37 were SARS-CoV-2 specific was not confirmed. Clones contracting from day 15 to 85 had balanced CD4/CD8 phenotypes, while a second wave expanding from day 15 to 37 was biased towards CD4+.

Ficoll-Paque density gradient centrifugation was the method used to isolate PBMCs. Sequenced material: PBMCs or a T cell subset sorted from them (not recorded which). This receptor was obtained from an adult woman who had mild COVID-19 (a few samples of this study predate the infection). The sample titles of this study are shuffled in the database, so cell type and time point are left out; the donor was told from shared clones.

This receptor carries the CDR3 CASSRQGKSYNEQFF. The nucleotide sequence reads TGTGCCAGCAGTCGCCAGGGGAAGAGTTACAATGAGCAGTTCTTC. The chain joins TRBV6-5 to TRBJ2-1, with TRBD1 perhaps the D gene, on 6 matching bases. The germline V gene gives CDR1 as MNHEY and CDR2 as SVGAGI. The CDR3 holds 15 amino acids from the cysteine to the phenylalanine. The read is trimmed to its CDR3 DNA, 45 bases read in frame from base 1. At the junction V is shortened by 5 bases and J by 4 bases, with 15 bases in between.